This T cell receptor beta chain was captured in a study of cytomegalovirus exposure and HLA in healthy donors. V lost 5 bases and J 3 bases, leaving 10 bases between the germline ends. CDR1 and CDR2 from the germline V gene are SSHAT and FNYEAQ (reference sequence). The CDR3 length is 13 residues. Of note for this clone: What it binds is unknown.

Study-wide results and caveats: Per a later analysis, about 17,000 TCR beta sequences showed association with HLA alleles at 0.05 false discovery rate. The listing of 160 or so TCR beta chains classed them as cytomegalovirus-associated. Analysis was carried out at a later point, and it linked a missense DCLRE1C variant to TCR beta V- and J-gene trimming.

PCR used 60 Vbeta primers and 13 Jbeta primers. Clones were read by immunoSEQ multiplex PCR, and TCRdb kept only the in-frame ones, dropping some. The sample has more than 130,000 clones, about four fifths seen once. The gene calls are TRBV7-7 and TRBJ1-1, with D hard to call. The sequence was obtained from a man aged 30 to 45 in good health and CMV-seronegative. The sample comprised PBMCs. The CDR3 DNA is TGTGCCAGCAGCCAGGATCGAGACACTGAAGCTTTCTTT. It yields the protein CASSQDRDTEAFF.